What follows are 30 T cell receptor beta chains derived from one specimen sequenced in a study of T cell clonality in common variable immunodeficiency. Sequencing used immunoSEQ multiplex PCR; TCRdb keeps in-frame clones, though not all of them. Recorded here are 40,000 to 45,000 clones, none singletons. Sequenced material: peripheral blood mononuclear cells. All receptors derive from a person aged 18 to 70 in good health.

This clone was picked up many times. The CDR3 extends 3 residues past the end of the read, so its final part is completed from the germline J gene. The rearrangement links TRBV14 to TRBJ2-1; 11 bases are shared with TRBD2. The CDR3 length is 15 residues. Per the germline V gene, CDR1 is SGHDN and CDR2 is FVKESK. J lost 3 bases, V lost 6 bases, and 4 bases had no gene match. CDR3 region: CASSALAGGYNEQFF. The CDR3 DNA, read in part, is TGTGCCAGCAGTGCCCTAGCGGGGGGCTACAATGAG.

This clone has ten or more counts. The CDR3 end is not reached by the read, which stops 3 residues before it; the germline J gene fills it in. The rearrangement joins TRBV5-5 to TRBJ1-5; maybe TRBD1 (5 bases). The CDR3 runs 14 residues. Germline V CDR1 and CDR2: SGHKS, YYEKEE (reference sequence). V was trimmed by 0 bases and J by 2 bases, leaving 6 bases between them. Partial CDR3 DNA: TGTGCCAGCAGCTTGGAACAGGGCAATCAGCCC. It encodes CASSLEQGNQP. The full-length CDR3 reads as CASSLEQGNQPQHF.

This clone has at least ten counts. The CDR3 end lies 3 residues beyond the end of the read and is filled in from the germline J gene. The V call is TRBV9, the J call TRBJ2-7, with 8 bases matching TRBD2. Germline V lookup: CDR1 SGDLS, CDR2 YYNGEE. This CDR3 region has 15 residues. Trimming removed 3 bases from V and 0 bases from J; junction bases left unmatched: 5. CDR3 sequence: CASSATSGGSYEQYF. CDR3 bases read: TGTGCCAGCAGCGCCACTAGCGGAGGCTCCTACGAG.

This clone was counted at least ten times. The read ends 3 residues before the CDR3 terminus; that terminus is restored from the germline J gene. The genes are TRBV18 and TRBJ2-1; 8 bases map to TRBD2. V was pared by 2 bases and J by 1 base, with 1 base of the junction left unmatched. This CDR3 has 15 residues. The germline gives CDR1 KGHSH, CDR2 LQKENI. CDR3 bases read: TGTGCCAGCTCACCAGCTAGCGGGTCCTACAATGAG. Protein: CASSPASGSYNE. The full CDR3 is CASSPASGSYNEQFF.

There are many counts of this clone. The DNA ends 3 residues before the CDR3 does, and the rest of the CDR3 is filled in from the germline J gene. V and J are TRBV19 and TRBJ2-5, with 10 nucleotides matching TRBD1. Germline CDR1 reads LNHDA; CDR2 reads SQIVND (reference sequence). This CDR3 has 14 residues. Germline trimming cut 7 bases from V and 4 bases from J; bases unmatched to any gene: 6. This CDR3 reads CASKRQGASETQYF. CDR3 DNA (partial): TGTGCCAGTAAAAGACAGGGGGCTTCAGAGACC.

This clone occurred many times. The CDR3 is cut off 3 residues early in the read; its end comes from the germline J gene. The J gene is TRBJ2-2, the V gene TRBV6-2 or TRBV6-3; the D gene is possibly TRBD1 (6 bases). The CDR3 sequence is 14 residues long. Germline V gene lookup returns CDR1 MNHEY and CDR2 SVGEGT. The V and J ends lost 11 bases and 1 base respectively, with 14 bases between them. This CDR3 reads CACKTDRNTGELFF. CDR3 DNA (partial): TGTGCCTGCAAAACGGACAGGAACACCGGGGAG.

This clone has a count of ten or more. With the read ending 3 residues before the CDR3 end, the germline J gene is used to fill in that end. The chain links TRBV5-1 to TRBJ2-1, with 7 positions matching TRBD1. Germline CDR1 reads SGHRS; CDR2 reads YFSETQ. The CDR3 loop spans 14 amino acids. The junction had 8 bases not matched to a gene; V was cut back by 5 bases and J by 6 bases. The CDR3: CASSERDRSNEQFF. The sequenced CDR3 bases are TGCGCCAGCAGTGAGAGGGACAGAAGCAATGAG. Using reference TRBV5-1 and TRBJ2-1 for the parts outside the CDR3, the full variable domain is KAGVTQTPRYLIKTRGQQVTLSCSPISGHRSVSWYQQTPGQGLQFLFEYFSETQRNKGNFPGRFSGRQFSNSRSEMNVSTLELGDSALYLCASSERDRSNEQFFGPGTRLTVL.

This clone was observed at least ten times. Read coverage stops 3 residues before the CDR3 terminus; the germline J gene supplies the remainder. The V gene is TRBV12-5, the J gene TRBJ2-1, with D possibly being TRBD1 (5 bases). This CDR3 is built from 14 residues. Germline loops: CDR1 LGHNT, CDR2 FRNRAP. The CDR3 sequence: CATSVGPAYNEQFF. The sequenced part of the CDR3 DNA is TGTGCCACCTCTGTGGGGCCGGCTTACAATGAG. Using reference TRBV12-5 and TRBJ2-1 for the parts outside the CDR3, the full variable domain is DARVTQTPRHKVTEMGQEVTMRCQPILGHNTVFWYRQTMMQGLELLAYFRNRAPLDDSGMPKDRFSAEMPDATLATLKIQPSEPRDSAVYFCATSVGPAYNEQFFGPGTRLTVL.

This clone was recorded at least ten times. The read comes to an end 3 residues before the CDR3 does, leaving the germline J gene to fill in the end. The chain employs TRBV7-9 and TRBJ2-3; D unresolved. Germline V gene sequence: CDR1 SEHNR, CDR2 FQNEAQ (reference sequence). The CDR3 totals 15 residues. Trimming pared 1 base from V and 2 bases from J, leaving 10 bases between. The CDR3 bases that were read are TGTGCCAGCAGCTTAGATGGTGTAGCCACAGATACG. Translating it yields CASSLDGVATDT. In full, the CDR3 is CASSLDGVATDTQYF.

The sample holds many counts of this clone. CDR3 residues: CASSLAGTRSYNEQFF. The CDR3 DNA, read in part, is TGTGCCAGCAGCCTTGCCGGGACTAGGTCCTACAATGAG. V gene TRBV14 combines with J gene TRBJ2-1, with TRBD2 matching over 8 bases. The CDR3 end is not reached by the read, which stops 3 residues before it; the germline J gene fills it in. Germline loops: CDR1 SGHDN, CDR2 FVKESK. Trimming removed 4 bases from V and 1 base from J; junction bases left unmatched: 6. The CDR3 contains 16 residues.

This clone appeared many times. The read ends 3 residues shy of where the CDR3 ends; the end is completed using the germline J gene. V and J are TRBV20-1 and TRBJ1-4, with D unclear. V was pared by 4 bases and J by 4 bases, with 16 bases between. Germline V lookup: CDR1 DFQATT, CDR2 SNEGSKA (reference sequence). The CDR3 is 15 residues long. The CDR3 DNA, read in part, is TGCAGTGCTACCGACACCCCCGAGGATAATGAAAAA. Protein sequence: CSATDTPEDNEK. The entire CDR3 reads CSATDTPEDNEKLFF.

At least ten counts were recorded for this clone. The read is 3 residues too short to cover the CDR3 end, so that end is filled in from the germline J gene. The J gene is TRBJ2-5, the V gene TRBV30; D remains unclear. The V end was cut by 4 bases, the J end by 5 bases, with 11 bases between. This CDR3 has 12 residues. Germline V gives CDR1 GTSNPN, CDR2 SVGIG (reference sequence). CDR3 DNA, as far as it was read: TGTGCCTGGAATGTGGGCACGGAGACC. This translates into CAWNVGTET. The whole CDR3 reads CAWNVGTETQYF.

This clone was detected many times. The read ends 3 residues early relative to the CDR3; the germline J gene fills the gap. The chain carries TRBV19 and TRBJ2-1; TRBD2 matches at 12 bases. This CDR3 spans 15 amino acids. In germline, CDR1 is LNHDA, CDR2 SQIVND (reference sequence). The ends lost 3 bases at V and 7 bases at J; junction bases unmatched: 4. The sequenced CDR3 bases are TGTGCCAGTAGTATGGGACTAGCGGGTGTTAATGAG. This sequence encodes CASSMGLAGVNE. From start to end, the CDR3 is CASSMGLAGVNEQFF.

This clone showed up many times. The read ends 3 residues shy of where the CDR3 ends; the end is completed using the germline J gene. The J gene is TRBJ2-1, the V gene TRBV10-3; 12 bases match TRBD1. This CDR3 is 15 amino acids long. J gave up 9 bases and V 6 bases, and 9 bases lay outside the gene matches. The germline V gene encodes CDR1 ENHRY and CDR2 SYGVKD. The sequenced part of the CDR3 DNA is TGTGCCATCAGGGCCGGGACAGGGGGCGAGAGTGAG. Protein sequence: CAIRAGTGGESE. The full CDR3 is CAIRAGTGGESEQFF.

The sample holds a few counts of this clone. The read finishes 3 residues shy of the CDR3 end, and the germline J gene is used to complete it. The chain links TRBV5-8 to TRBJ2-7; D remains unclear. V gave up 1 base and J gave up 0 bases, with 8 bases separating them. The V gene's germline CDR1 is SGHTS and CDR2 YDEGEE. The CDR3 spans 14 residues. Here the CDR3 reads CASSLYGTSYEQYF. CDR3 DNA (partial): TGTGCCAGCAGCTTGTACGGTACCTCCTACGAG.

This clone was detected ten times or more. The observed sequence ends 3 residues before the CDR3 terminus, with the missing tail filled in from the germline J gene. The V call is TRBV4-2, the J call TRBJ1-2; tentatively, D is TRBD1 (5 bases). Germline V lookup: CDR1 LGHNA, CDR2 YNFKEQ. This CDR3 contains 13 residues. The germline V and J ends were trimmed by 4 bases and 0 bases, with 6 bases remaining between them. CDR3 residues: CASSRRANYGYTF. CDR3 DNA (partial): TGTGCCAGCAGCCGCAGGGCTAACTATGGC.

This clone has ten or more counts. The read terminates 3 residues before the CDR3 end, so the remaining end is supplied by the germline J gene. The chain joins TRBV5-4 to TRBJ1-5, with TRBD1 identical over 7 bases. In germline, CDR1 is SGHNT, CDR2 YYREEE (reference sequence). The CDR3 is 13 amino acids. Trimming took 4 bases from V and 4 from J; bases not matched to a gene: 2. CDR3 residues: CASSPDRNQPQHF. CDR3 bases read: TGTGCCAGCAGCCCGGACAGGAATCAGCCC.

This clone was seen at least ten times. The read falls 3 residues short of the CDR3 end, and the missing part is taken from the germline J gene. This chain uses TRBV2 with TRBJ1-1, with 7 bases fitting TRBD1. Germline V gene sequence: CDR1 SNHLY, CDR2 FYNNEI. The trim removed 6 bases at V and 2 bases at J, leaving 6 bases unmatched. CDR3 size: 14 residues. CDR3 residues: CASRVDRVNTEAFF. CDR3 DNA (partial): TGTGCCAGCAGAGTAGACAGGGTAAACACTGAA. Full variable domain (remainder filled in from reference TRBV2 and TRBJ1-1): EPEVTQTPSHQVTQMGQEVILRCVPISNHLYFYWYRQILGQKVEFLVSFYNNEISEKSEIFDDQFSVERPDGSNFTLKIRSTKLEDSAMYFCASRVDRVNTEAFFGQGTRLTVV.

This clone has a count of ten or more. The missing CDR3 end, 3 residues past where the read stops, is filled in from the germline J gene. The genes are TRBV28 and TRBJ2-5; no definite D call. Germline loops: CDR1 MDHEN, CDR2 SYDVKM. V was pared by 3 bases and J by 0 bases, with 8 bases between. The CDR3 totals 14 residues. This CDR3 reads CASSFSGYQETQYF. The DNA read from the CDR3 is TGTGCCAGCAGTTTTTCAGGCTACCAAGAGACC. Together with reference TRBV28 and TRBJ2-5, the CDR3 gives the full variable domain: DVKVTQSSRYLVKRTGEKVFLECVQDMDHENMFWYRQDPGLGLRLIYFSYDVKMKEKGDIPEGYSVSREKKERFSLILESASTNQTSMYLCASSFSGYQETQYFGPGTRLLVL.

This clone was counted ten times or more. Sequencing ends 3 residues short of the CDR3 end; the germline J gene provides the rest. This chain links TRBV5-4 with TRBJ2-1; 8 positions agree with TRBD1. Germline CDR1 SGHNT, CDR2 YYREEE (reference sequence). V dropped 5 bases and J dropped 0; count of bases not matched to a gene: 7. The CDR3 extends over 16 amino acids. The part of the CDR3 DNA that was read is TGTGCCAGCAGGGGCACAGGGGGGAGCTCCTACAATGAG. It codes for CASRGTGGSSYNE. In full, the CDR3 reads CASRGTGGSSYNEQFF.

This clone has at least ten counts. Sequencing ends 3 residues short of the CDR3 end; the germline J gene provides the rest. This chain joins TRBV19 and TRBJ2-1; 11 positions agree with TRBD1. This CDR3 has 18 residues. Trimming cost V 5 bases and J 4 bases; bases outside gene matches: 13. Germline CDR1 and CDR2: LNHDA and SQIVND (reference sequence). CDR3 bases read: TGTGCCAGTAGTTTACCCCCCGGGACAGGGGGTTTGTACAATGAG. Translated: CASSLPPGTGGLYNE. The entire CDR3 reads CASSLPPGTGGLYNEQFF.

This clone came up many times. Coverage ceases 3 residues before the CDR3 finishes, and the germline J gene fills in the end. The chain is built from TRBV7-8 and TRBJ2-7, with D perhaps matching TRBD1 (5 bases). V was trimmed by 5 bases and J by 4 bases, leaving 15 bases between them. Germline V gene sequence: CDR1 SGHVS, CDR2 FQNEAQ. This CDR3 contains 14 residues. CDR3 sequence: CASSAINRYYEQYF. The CDR3 bases that were read are TGTGCCAGCAGCGCCATAAACAGGTATTACGAG.

This clone has a count of ten or more. The chain's CDR3 is CASSITQGGGYGYTF. The sequenced part of the CDR3 DNA is TGTGCCAGTAGTATTACCCAGGGCGGGGGATATGGC. V usage is TRBV19 and J usage is TRBJ1-2; a possible D gene is TRBD1 (5 bases). The CDR3 end falls 3 residues outside the read, so it is completed with the germline J gene. V was clipped by 3 bases and J by 5 bases, with 16 bases between them. This CDR3 region has 15 residues. Germline values: CDR1 LNHDA, CDR2 SQIVND (reference sequence).

This clone was recorded at least ten times. The CDR3 end is not reached by the read, which stops 3 residues before it; the germline J gene fills it in. The chain links TRBV12-3 or TRBV12-4 to TRBJ1-5, with no clear D. V was shortened by 2 bases and J by 6 bases, with 11 bases between the two germline ends. The CDR3 spans 14 residues. The DNA read from the CDR3 is TGTGCCAGCAGTTTAAAAGGGCTTCGTCAGCCC. Translating it yields CASSLKGLRQP. The CDR3 reads in full as CASSLKGLRQPQHF.

This clone was detected many times. Sequencing ends 3 residues short of the CDR3 end; the germline J gene provides the rest. The J gene is TRBJ1-1, the V gene TRBV13; 7 bases fit TRBD1. Germline trimming cut 5 bases from V and 5 bases from J; bases unmatched to any gene: 11. In germline, CDR1 is PRHDT, CDR2 FYEKMQ (reference sequence). The CDR3 consists of 15 residues. The CDR3 loop reads CASSPPRGLGTEAFF. CDR3 bases read: TGTGCCAGCAGCCCGCCGAGGGGGCTAGGGACTGAA.

The sample holds many counts of this clone. The observed sequence ends 3 residues before the CDR3 terminus, with the missing tail filled in from the germline J gene. The chain joins TRBV6-2 or TRBV6-3 to TRBJ2-1; 11 bases are shared with TRBD2. This CDR3 has 13 amino acids. V gave up 4 bases and J gave up 9 bases; unmatched junction bases: 2. CDR1 is MNHEY and CDR2 is SVGEGT in the germline V gene. The CDR3 DNA, read in part, is TGTGCCAGCAGTTTGACTAGCGGGATTGAG. Amino acids: CASSLTSGIE. The full-length CDR3 reads as CASSLTSGIEQFF.

In this sample, this clone turned up many times. The read stops 3 residues short of the end of the CDR3; the missing end is completed from the germline J gene. The chain uses TRBV6-2 or TRBV6-3 and TRBJ1-5, with 8 bases lining up with TRBD1. V lost 4 bases and J lost 5; bases outside the gene matches: 13. Germline CDR1 MNHEY, CDR2 SVGEGT. The CDR3 sequence is 17 residues long. The CDR3 protein is CASSFLPRLDRDQPQHF. CDR3 DNA (partial): TGTGCCAGCAGTTTCCTGCCCCGTTTGGACAGGGATCAGCCC.

This clone was detected many times. The DNA ends 3 residues before the CDR3 does, and the rest of the CDR3 is filled in from the germline J gene. V usage is TRBV11-2 and J usage is TRBJ1-1; D remains unclear. The CDR3 consists of 15 residues. Trimming cost V 1 base and J 1 base, with 10 bases left between them. Germline loops: CDR1 SGHAT, CDR2 FQNNGV. CDR3 amino acids: CASSLGVEGNTEAFF. The CDR3 DNA, read in part, is TGTGCCAGCAGCTTAGGAGTTGAGGGGAACACTGAA.

This clone was counted at least ten times. With the read ending 3 residues before the CDR3 end, the germline J gene is used to fill in that end. V is TRBV18 and J is TRBJ2-2, with TRBD1 as a possible D gene (5 bases). This CDR3 is built from 15 residues. V was trimmed by 3 bases and J by 1 base, leaving 9 bases between them. CDR1 is KGHSH and CDR2 is LQKENI in the germline V gene. CDR3 DNA, as far as it was read: TGTGCCAGCTCACCCGGAAGGGGGAACACCGGGGAG. Protein: CASSPGRGNTGE. The complete CDR3 sequence is CASSPGRGNTGELFF. Together with reference TRBV18 and TRBJ2-2, the CDR3 gives the full variable domain: NAGVMQNPRHLVRRRGQEARLRCSPMKGHSHVYWYRQLPEEGLKFMVYLQKENIIDESGMPKERFSAEFPKEGPSILRIQQVVRGDSAAYFCASSPGRGNTGELFFGEGSRLTVL.

At least ten counts were recorded for this clone. The CDR3 end lies 3 residues beyond the end of the read and is filled in from the germline J gene. This chain uses TRBV2 with TRBJ2-2, with 9 bases matching TRBD1. This CDR3 has 16 amino acids. After removal of 5 bases from V and 4 bases from J, the junction contained 8 bases not matched to a gene. Germline V CDR1 and CDR2: SNHLY, FYNNEI. CDR3: CASSIQGARGTGELFF. Incomplete CDR3 DNA: TGTGCCAGCAGTATACAGGGGGCCCGCGGCACCGGGGAG.